This T cell receptor beta chain was retrieved from a study of blood T cell repertoires in COVID-19. Clones were sequenced by immunoSEQ multiplex PCR, and TCRdb holds only the in-frame ones, with some missing. The repertoire holds approximately 440,000 clones, 90% seen once, with approximately 0.55% in the top ten. CDR3 length: 14 amino acids. The J segment lost 6 bases and the V segment lost 6 bases, leaving 9 bases of the junction unmatched. Germline V CDR1 and CDR2: MNHEY, SVGAGI. The chain uses TRBV6-5 and TRBJ1-2; 8 bases align to TRBD1. Sequenced sample: PBMCs or T cells enriched from blood (not recorded which). This TCR derives from a young man who had recovered from COVID-19. The CDR3 is CASRAGGFFNGYTF. As DNA, the CDR3 is TGTGCCAGCAGGGCAGGGGGCTTCTTCAATGGCTACACCTTC.